This T cell receptor beta chain was found in a study of T cells in localized non-small cell lung cancer. Study-level findings and limits: Heterogeneity remains possible because sequencing was limited to only one tumor region.

The CDR3 runs 16 residues. CDR1 is LNHDA, CDR2 SQIVND, per germline (reference sequence). The V gene lost 3 bases and the J gene lost 0 bases, with 12 bases spanning the gap. Generated by immunoSEQ multiplex PCR, the TCRdb table keeps only in-frame clones and is missing some. The sample contains 35,000 to 45,000 clones, just over 90% of which appear only once. Comment on this clone: Its matching antigen is unknown.

Sequencing was performed on peripheral blood, taken before any cancer treatment. The TCR was taken from a female donor of 60 years or more with stage I lung adenocarcinoma. V and J are TRBV19 and TRBJ2-1; D unresolved. DNA for the CDR3: TGTGCCAGTAGTATCCAAGGCTCCAGCTCCTACAATGAGCAGTTCTTC. This codes for CASSIQGSSSYNEQFF. Full variable domain (outside the CDR3, taken from reference TRBV19 and TRBJ2-1): DGGITQSPKYLFRKEGQNVTLSCEQNLNHDAMYWYRQDPGQGLRLIYYSQIVNDFQKGDIAEGYSVSREKKESFPLTVTSAQKNPTAFYLCASSIQGSSSYNEQFFGPGTRLTVL.